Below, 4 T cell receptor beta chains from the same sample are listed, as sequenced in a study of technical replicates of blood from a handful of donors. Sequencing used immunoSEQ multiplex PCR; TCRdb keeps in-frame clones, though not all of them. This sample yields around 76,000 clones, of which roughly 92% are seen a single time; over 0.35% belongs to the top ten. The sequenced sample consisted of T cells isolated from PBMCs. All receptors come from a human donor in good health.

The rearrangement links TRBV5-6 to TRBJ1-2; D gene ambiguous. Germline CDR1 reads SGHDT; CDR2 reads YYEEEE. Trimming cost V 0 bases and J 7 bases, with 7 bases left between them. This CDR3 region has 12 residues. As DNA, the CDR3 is TGTGCCAGCAGCTTGGTTTCGGGTGGCTACACCTTC. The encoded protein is CASSLVSGGYTF.

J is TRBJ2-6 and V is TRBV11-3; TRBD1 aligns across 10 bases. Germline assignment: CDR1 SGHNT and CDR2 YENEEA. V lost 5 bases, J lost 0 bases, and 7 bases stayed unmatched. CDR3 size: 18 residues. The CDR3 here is CASSQGTGDLSGANVLTF. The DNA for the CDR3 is TGTGCCAGCAGCCAGGGGACAGGGGATCTCTCTGGGGCCAACGTCCTGACTTTC.

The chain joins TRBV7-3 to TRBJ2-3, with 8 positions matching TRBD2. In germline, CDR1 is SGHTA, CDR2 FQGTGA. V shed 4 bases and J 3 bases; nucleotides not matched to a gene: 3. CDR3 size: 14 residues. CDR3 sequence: CASSSGLATDTQYF. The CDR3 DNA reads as TGTGCCAGCAGCTCCGGACTAGCAACAGATACGCAGTATTTT.

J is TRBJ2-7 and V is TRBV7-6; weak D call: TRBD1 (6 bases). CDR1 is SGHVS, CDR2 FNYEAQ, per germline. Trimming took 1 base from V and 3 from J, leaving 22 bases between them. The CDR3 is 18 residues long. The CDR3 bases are TGTGCCAGCAGCTTAGGTCCATTGCTACAGGGAGCTTACTACGAGCAGTACTTC. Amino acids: CASSLGPLLQGAYYEQYF.